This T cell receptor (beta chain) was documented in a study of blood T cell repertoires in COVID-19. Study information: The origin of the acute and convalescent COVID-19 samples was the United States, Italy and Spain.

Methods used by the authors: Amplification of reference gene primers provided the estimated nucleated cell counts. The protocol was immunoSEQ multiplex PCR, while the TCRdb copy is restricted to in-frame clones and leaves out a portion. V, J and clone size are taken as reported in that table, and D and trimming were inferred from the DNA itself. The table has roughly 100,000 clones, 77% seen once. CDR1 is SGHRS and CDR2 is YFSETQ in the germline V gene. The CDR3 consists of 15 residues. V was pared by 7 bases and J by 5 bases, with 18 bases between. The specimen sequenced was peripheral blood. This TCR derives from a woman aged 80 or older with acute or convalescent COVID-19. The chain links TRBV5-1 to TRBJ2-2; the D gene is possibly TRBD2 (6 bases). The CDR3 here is CASHSGGVGTGELFF. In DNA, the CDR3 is TGCGCCAGCCACTCCGGAGGGGTGGGAACCGGGGAGCTGTTTTTT.